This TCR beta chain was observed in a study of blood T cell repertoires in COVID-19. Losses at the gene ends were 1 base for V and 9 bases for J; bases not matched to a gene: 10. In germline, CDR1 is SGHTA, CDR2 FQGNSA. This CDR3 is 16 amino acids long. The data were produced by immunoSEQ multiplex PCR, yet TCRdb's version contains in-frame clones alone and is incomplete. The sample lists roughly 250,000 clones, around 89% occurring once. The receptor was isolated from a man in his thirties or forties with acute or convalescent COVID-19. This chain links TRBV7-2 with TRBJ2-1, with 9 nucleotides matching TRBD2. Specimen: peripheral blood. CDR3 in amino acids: CASSLDGAGGLSEQFF. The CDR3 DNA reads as TGTGCCAGCAGCTTAGATGGTGCGGGGGGGCTTAGTGAGCAGTTCTTC.